This TCR beta chain was identified during a study of T cells in Graves' hyperthyroidism and ophthalmopathy. Overall study findings and caveats: Also found in blood were most expanded thyroid clonotypes above 0.001.

This clonotype was seen many times. Its specificity is unknown. Germline CDR1 and CDR2: SNHLY and FYNNEI. V shed 7 bases and J shed 9 bases, with 19 bases lying between them. The CDR3 spans 15 residues. RNA transcripts yielded amplified TCR beta CDR3 regions. First-round RT-PCR of the TCR CDR3 relied on the HTBI primer set. MiXCR, applied by TCRdb to the multiplex PCR reads, yields one record per CDR3 protein. The sample lists around 110,000 distinct CDR3 sequences; 15% to 20% were seen once. Specimen: blood. This chain joins TRBV2 and TRBJ1-6; a weak D match, TRBD1 (5 bases). This receptor was obtained from a woman aged 50 to 60 with Graves' hyperthyroidism. For the CDR3, the DNA is TGTGCCAGCACCCCATCCCGGGACTTAAGTTCACCCCTCCACTTT. Translation: CASTPSRDLSSPLHF.